A selection of T cell receptor beta chains follows, all from one sample in a study of T-cell memory formation after mild COVID-19. TCRdb re-called the 5' RACE reads through MiXCR, storing one row per CDR3 protein. In the table there are 40,000 to 60,000 distinct CDR3 sequences, approximately 8% of which are singletons. The sample taken for sequencing was PBMCs or a T cell subset sorted from them (not recorded which). These receptors were taken from a man younger than 35 who had mild COVID-19 (a few samples of this study predate the infection). Cell type and time point are not known. CDR3s include the opening cysteine and the closing phenylalanine or tryptophan. Each record gives: CDR3 DNA, CDR3 protein, J gene, D gene, V gene, clone size. D genes are given only for firm matches. Not all rows give a size; the values are once, few, many and, for expanded clones, a class.

TGTGCCAGCAGTTTATCGGGGAGCTCCTACAATGAGCAGTTCTTC,CASSLSGSSYNEQFF,TRBJ2-1,-,TRBV12-3/TRBV12-4,many
TGTGCCAGCAGTCGACGCGTAGATACGCAGTATTTT,CASSRRVDTQYF,TRBJ2-3,-,TRBV12-3/TRBV12-4,few
TGCAGCGTTGAAGAAGGTTCGGAGACCCAGTACTTC,CSVEEGSETQYF,TRBJ2-5,-,TRBV29-1,-
TGTGCCAGCAGCTTAGATGGTGGTTTTCAGTACTTC,CASSLDGGFQYF,TRBJ2-4,-,TRBV7-9,-
TGTGCCAGCAGCTTGGATATACGTGGCTACACCTTC,CASSLDIRGYTF,TRBJ1-2,-,TRBV5-6,many
TGTGCCAGCAGCTTAGCGCAGAATAGCGGCGGGGAGCTGTTTTTT,CASSLAQNSGGELFF,TRBJ2-2,-,TRBV7-2,-
TGCAGCGCCATAGCGGGGAGCTCCTACAATGAGCAGTTCTTC,CSAIAGSSYNEQFF,TRBJ2-1,TRBD2,TRBV29-1,many
TGTGCCAGCAGCAAACGCCCGGCCACCGGGGAGCTGTTTTTT,CASSKRPATGELFF,TRBJ2-2,-,TRBV7-3,many
TGTGCTAGCAGCTTAGGGACAGGGGCCGGAGAGACCCAGTACTTC,CASSLGTGAGETQYF,TRBJ2-5,TRBD1,TRBV7-7,few
TGTGCCAGCAGACCCTGGACTAGCGGGGACAATGAGCAGTTCTTC,CASRPWTSGDNEQFF,TRBJ2-1,TRBD2,TRBV3-1,few
TGCAGCGTGGGGACACAGGCCGCTAATGAAAAACTGTTTTTT,CSVGTQAANEKLFF,TRBJ1-4,-,TRBV29-1,few
TGCAGTGCTATCCCGGGGGGGCGAGAGACCCAGTACTTC,CSAIPGGRETQYF,TRBJ2-5,TRBD2,TRBV20-1,few
TGTGCCAGCAGCTTGACGGAGAATGAGCAGTTCTTC,CASSLTENEQFF,TRBJ2-1,-,TRBV5-5,many
TGTGCCAGCCGGCAGCTAGCGGGGGGTTACAATGAGCAGTTCTTC,CASRQLAGGYNEQFF,TRBJ2-1,TRBD2,TRBV2,few
TGTGCCAGCAGGGTTCGACAGGGGGCGCGAGAGACCCAGTACTTC,CASRVRQGARETQYF,TRBJ2-5,TRBD1,TRBV2,few
TGCGCCAGCAGCCAGAGACAGGGGTCTCAGGAGACCCAGTACTTC,CASSQRQGSQETQYF,TRBJ2-5,TRBD1,TRBV4-3,many
TGCAGCGGACGACAGGGAGTTGAGACCCAGTACTTC,CSGRQGVETQYF,TRBJ2-5,TRBD1,TRBV29-1,many
TGTGCCACCAGTGACCCAGGAGGGACCTACAATGAGCAGTTCTTC,CATSDPGGTYNEQFF,TRBJ2-1,-,TRBV24-1,-
TGTGCCAGCAGTTACGAACGGTACAGGGTCGGCACCGGGGAGCTGTTTTTT,CASSYERYRVGTGELFF,TRBJ2-2,-,TRBV6-5,few
TGTGCCAGCAGCTTGGGGGGATTTCGCGGAGACAATGAGCAGTTCTTC,CASSLGGFRGDNEQFF,TRBJ2-1,-,TRBV5-4,many
TGCGCCAGCAGCTCACGGGGTGAAAAACTGTTTTTT,CASSSRGEKLFF,TRBJ1-4,-,TRBV5-1,-
TGTGCCATCAGCCTGGTTCGTCTCGCAAACACCGGGGAGCTGTTTTTT,CAISLVRLANTGELFF,TRBJ2-2,-,TRBV7-9,many
TGCGCCAGCAGTCTCGGACTAGCGGACACCGGGGAGCTGTTTTTT,CASSLGLADTGELFF,TRBJ2-2,TRBD2,TRBV5-1,many
TGTGCCAGCAGCCACGGACTAGCGGGGAGCGCGGACAATGAGCAGTTCTTC,CASSHGLAGSADNEQFF,TRBJ2-1,TRBD2,TRBV3-1,-
TGCGCCAGCAGCTTGCCTACTACAGATACGCAGTATTTT,CASSLPTTDTQYF,TRBJ2-3,-,TRBV5-1,many
TGCAGTGCTAAGACCCGGGACAATATCCCGAAATGGTGCTTCTTT,CSAKTRDNIPKWCFF,TRBJ1-1,-,TRBV20-1,many
TGCGCCAGCAGCTTGGCCGGGGGGGAAGAGACCCAGTACTTC,CASSLAGGEETQYF,TRBJ2-5,TRBD2,TRBV5-1,-
TGTGCCAGCAGCTTGGATCGGGGGCGGAATGAGCAGTTCTTC,CASSLDRGRNEQFF,TRBJ2-1,-,TRBV28,-
TGCGCCAGCAGTGAGTCTGGGGACTATGGCTACACCTTC,CASSESGDYGYTF,TRBJ1-2,-,TRBV10-2,-
TGTGCCAGCAGTTTAGGACAGGGGAGGAACGAGCAGTACTTC,CASSLGQGRNEQYF,TRBJ2-7,TRBD1,TRBV12-3/TRBV12-4,-
TGTGCCAGCAGCTCCAGGCGCGGGTACAGATCGTACCAAGAGACCCAGTACTTC,CASSSRRGYRSYQETQYF,TRBJ2-5,-,TRBV7-2,few
TGTGCCAGCAGCTCGTCGAACACCGGGGAGCTGTTTTTT,CASSSSNTGELFF,TRBJ2-2,-,TRBV7-3,many
TGTGCCAGCGGAGGTTACAATGAGCAGTTCTTC,CASGGYNEQFF,TRBJ2-1,-,TRBV7-9,many
TGTGCCAGCAGTAGCGGGAATCAGCCCCAGCATTTT,CASSSGNQPQHF,TRBJ1-5,-,TRBV2,few
TGCGCCAGCAGCCAAGACGCCAGGACAGCCTACGAGCAGTACTTC,CASSQDARTAYEQYF,TRBJ2-7,-,TRBV4-3,many
TGCAGTGCTAGACCGGGCCTGGGAAACACCATATATTTT,CSARPGLGNTIYF,TRBJ1-3,-,TRBV20-1,few
TGCGCCAGCAGCCAATTCTCGGCTAGCGGGGCCGTTCAGTACTTC,CASSQFSASGAVQYF,TRBJ2-4,TRBD2,TRBV4-3,few
TGTGCCAGCAGCCACGCTAGGGGGACCCAGTACTTC,CASSHARGTQYF,TRBJ2-5,-,TRBV4-2,many
TGCAGTGTCCCTACGACGAGGCAGGGCCTTGAAGCTTTCTTT,CSVPTTRQGLEAFF,TRBJ1-1,-,TRBV20-1,-
TGCAGTGCTAGTGAGGACAGGGGGCGCGAGCAGTACTTC,CSASEDRGREQYF,TRBJ2-7,TRBD1,TRBV20-1,many
TGCGCCAGCAGCTTGGCAGGGAGGGATGTCGACGAGCAGTACTTC,CASSLAGRDVDEQYF,TRBJ2-7,TRBD2,TRBV5-1,-
TGTGCCAGCAGCTTAGTTGAGGGGGGTGGCTACACCTTC,CASSLVEGGGYTF,TRBJ1-2,-,TRBV7-2,-
TGTGCCAGCAGCGTCTCCAGGACTAGCGGGGGGATTTACAATGAGCAGTTCTTC,CASSVSRTSGGIYNEQFF,TRBJ2-1,TRBD2,TRBV9,many
TGTGCCAGCAGCTTAGCGTTGGCAGGGGGTGTGAGGGAGCAGTACTTC,CASSLALAGGVREQYF,TRBJ2-7,TRBD1,TRBV7-2,-
TGTGCCAGCAGCAAGGGAGCCGGTGGCCAGCCCCAGCATTTT,CASSKGAGGQPQHF,TRBJ1-5,-,TRBV7-2,-